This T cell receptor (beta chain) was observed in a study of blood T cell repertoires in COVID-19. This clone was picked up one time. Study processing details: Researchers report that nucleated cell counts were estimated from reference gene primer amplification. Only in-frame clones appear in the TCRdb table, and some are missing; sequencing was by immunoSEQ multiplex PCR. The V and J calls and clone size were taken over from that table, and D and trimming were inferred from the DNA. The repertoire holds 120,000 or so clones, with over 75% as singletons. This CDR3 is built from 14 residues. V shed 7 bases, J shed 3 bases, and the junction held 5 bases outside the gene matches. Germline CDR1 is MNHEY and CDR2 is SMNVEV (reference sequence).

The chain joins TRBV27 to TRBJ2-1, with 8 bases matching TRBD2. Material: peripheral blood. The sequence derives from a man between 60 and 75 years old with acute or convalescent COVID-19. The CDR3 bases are TGTGCCAGCATCCCGGGAGGGGGCTACAATGAGCAGTTCTTC. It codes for CASIPGGGYNEQFF.